This TCR beta chain was observed in a study of control samples from healthy donors and cancer patients. The germline CDR1 and CDR2 sequences are MNHNS and SASEGT. The germline V and J ends were trimmed by 1 base and 7 bases, with 10 bases remaining between them. This CDR3 region has 13 residues. The data were produced by immunoSEQ multiplex PCR, yet TCRdb's version contains in-frame clones alone and is incomplete. The sample contains about 80,000 clones, over 85% of which appear only once. This clone was observed a few times. This chain uses TRBV6-1 with TRBJ1-2; no definite D call. This TCR was recovered from a man in his fifties in good health. The sequenced sample consisted of blood. The CDR3 reads CASSEGTVFGYTF. CDR3 DNA: TGTGCCAGCAGTGAAGGCACAGTATTTGGCTACACCTTC.